This is a list of T cell receptor beta chains from one sample in a study of T cell responses to AZD1222 COVID-19 vaccine. Clones were read by immunoSEQ multiplex PCR, and TCRdb kept only the in-frame ones, dropping some. The table has 150,000 to 200,000 clones, 85% to 95% seen once. The source was peripheral blood, collected on day 0 of AZD1222 vaccination. These receptors were obtained from an adult in good health. The conserved cysteine and the conserved F or W are not part of the CDR3 here.

V gene: TRBV27; J gene: TRBJ2-7; CDR3 protein: ASRGLGGTSGYEQY
V gene: TRBV30; J gene: TRBJ1-2; CDR3 protein: AWIPKQGYGYT
V gene: TRBV4-3; J gene: TRBJ1-1; CDR3 protein: ASSQGSLGTEAF
V gene: TRBV7-3; J gene: TRBJ2-3; CDR3 protein: ASSAPGSPTDTQY
V gene: TRBV7-3; J gene: TRBJ2-1; CDR3 protein: ASSLYGTGEYNEQF
V gene: TRBV28; J gene: TRBJ2-1; CDR3 protein: ASSLWREEVDEQF
V gene: TRBV4-1; J gene: TRBJ1-5; CDR3 protein: ASSQGTGQISNQPQH
V gene: TRBV11-3; J gene: TRBJ2-2; CDR3 protein: ASSPRTSGGAGNGELF
V gene: TRBV11-2; J gene: TRBJ2-4; CDR3 protein: ASSPPGQGAKNIQY
V gene: TRBV18; J gene: TRBJ2-3; CDR3 protein: ASSLRVTDTQY
V gene: TRBV5-1; J gene: TRBJ1-6; CDR3 protein: ASSLQGTWNSPLH
V gene: TRBV5-1; J gene: TRBJ2-5; CDR3 protein: ASSLEGPGETQY
V gene: TRBV5-4; J gene: TRBJ1-2; CDR3 protein: ASRGQGATYGYT
V gene: TRBV6-5; J gene: TRBJ1-1; CDR3 protein: ASRAQEVWGEAF
V gene: TRBV3-1/TRBV3-2; J gene: TRBJ2-1; CDR3 protein: ASSHEGLAADNEQF
V gene: TRBV5-1; J gene: TRBJ1-2; CDR3 protein: ASSPEGGYGYT
V gene: TRBV20-1; J gene: TRBJ1-5; CDR3 protein: SASSPSGGKNQPQH
V gene: TRBV2; J gene: TRBJ1-6; CDR3 protein: ASSAAGDNSPLH
V gene: TRBV11-2; J gene: TRBJ2-1; CDR3 protein: ASSLTSYNEQF
V gene: TRBV19; J gene: TRBJ2-1; CDR3 protein: ASSSAGGGRSYNEQF
V gene: TRBV4-3; J gene: TRBJ2-1; CDR3 protein: ASSPDGRAFPGNEQF
V gene: TRBV19; J gene: TRBJ1-1; CDR3 protein: ASSERGGRGEAF
V gene: TRBV28; J gene: TRBJ1-2; CDR3 protein: ASTPTGVYGYT
V gene: TRBV4-2; J gene: TRBJ1-2; CDR3 protein: ASSQEDRELYGYT
V gene: TRBV30; J gene: TRBJ2-6; CDR3 protein: AWNRDGANVLT
V gene: TRBV27; J gene: TRBJ1-6; CDR3 protein: ASSLVPRAVNNSPLH
V gene: TRBV6-5; J gene: TRBJ1-6; CDR3 protein: ASRQGIYNSPLH
V gene: TRBV5-1; J gene: TRBJ2-3; CDR3 protein: ASSLAPPQGAVTDTQY
V gene: TRBV9; J gene: TRBJ1-1; CDR3 protein: ASSPQDGLNTEAF
V gene: TRBV7-9; J gene: TRBJ2-7; CDR3 protein: ASGGWEILYEQY
V gene: TRBV12-5; J gene: TRBJ2-3; CDR3 protein: ASGRDSYTDTQY
V gene: TRBV7-2; J gene: TRBJ2-7; CDR3 protein: ASSSNGLAGGVEQY
V gene: TRBV20-1; J gene: TRBJ1-5; CDR3 protein: SASLGTGGEVGPQH
V gene: TRBV7-8; J gene: TRBJ1-2; CDR3 protein: ASSRIRGYGYT
V gene: TRBV5-1; J gene: TRBJ2-1; CDR3 protein: ASTVGGSSYNEQF
V gene: TRBV4-2; J gene: TRBJ1-2; CDR3 protein: ASSQDGFGTGRGYGYT
V gene: TRBV3-1/TRBV3-2; J gene: TRBJ1-6; CDR3 protein: ASSQGGVGYNSPLH
V gene: TRBV7-8; J gene: TRBJ2-7; CDR3 protein: ASSPLVGGAYEQY
V gene: TRBV4-3; J gene: TRBJ1-4; CDR3 protein: ASSQGDRGGFSHEKLF
V gene: TRBV9; J gene: TRBJ1-3; CDR3 protein: ASSVAGQGNGNTIY
V gene: TRBV30; J gene: TRBJ1-4; CDR3 protein: AWSVGASNEKLF
V gene: TRBV9; J gene: TRBJ1-2; CDR3 protein: ASSVDPSDNYGYT
V gene: TRBV19; J gene: TRBJ2-5; CDR3 protein: ASREQETQY
V gene: TRBV18; J gene: TRBJ2-4; CDR3 protein: ASSYVSGDLAKNIQY
V gene: TRBV27; J gene: TRBJ2-7; CDR3 protein: ASSLGDTPYEQY
V gene: TRBV27; J gene: TRBJ2-7; CDR3 protein: ASVSGRAREQY
V gene: TRBV3-1/TRBV3-2; J gene: TRBJ2-3; CDR3 protein: ASRKEGVRGTQY
V gene: TRBV3-1/TRBV3-2; J gene: TRBJ1-6; CDR3 protein: ASRQARGRLWNSPLH
V gene: TRBV4-3; J gene: TRBJ2-1; CDR3 protein: ASSQDVAGGGGEQF
V gene: TRBV5-1; J gene: TRBJ2-3; CDR3 protein: ASALENSGPDTQY